The 28 T cell receptor beta chains below were found in one sample sequenced in a study of monozygotic twins with inflammatory bowel disease. For each CDR3 protein, TCRdb gives one entry from its re-call of the 5' RACE reads, without DNA. The clone table shows around 380,000 distinct CDR3 sequences, with the ten largest holding 2.4%. The sequenced material came from blood. The source is a human donor with ulcerative colitis or Crohn's disease, or a healthy co-twin of an affected twin (not recorded which).

The chain combines TRBV5-1 with TRBJ2-3; TCRdb lists TRBD2, though no DNA is available to test this call. Germline assignment: CDR1 SGHRS and CDR2 YFSETQ. The CDR3 is 17 residues long. The CDR3: CASSLGIVAGGPDTQYF.

The chain combines TRBV5-5 with TRBJ1-6; TCRdb's D call of TRBD1 is untestable without DNA. The CDR3 consists of 15 residues. CDR1 and CDR2 from the germline V gene are SGHKS and YYEKEE (reference sequence). Here the CDR3 reads CASSLGGKGRSPLHF. Filled out from reference TRBV5-5 and TRBJ1-6, the complete variable domain reads DAGVTQSPTHLIKTRGQQVTLRCSPISGHKSVSWYQQVLGQGPQFIFQYYEKEERGRGNFPDRFSARQFPNYSSELNVNALLLGDSALYLCASSLGGKGRSPLHFGNGTRLTVT.

The rearrangement uses TRBV6-2 or TRBV6-3 and TRBJ2-7; no DNA is available, so the TRBD1 call from TCRdb remains unchecked. The CDR3 length is 15 residues. Germline values: CDR1 MNHEY, CDR2 SVGEGT. The CDR3 loop is CASSIPGQGVGEQYF.

The V gene is TRBV27, the J gene TRBJ1-6; TCRdb returns TRBD1, unconfirmable since there is no DNA. This CDR3 region has 18 residues. In germline, CDR1 is MNHEY, CDR2 SMNVEV (reference sequence). The chain's CDR3 is CASSSITGVALGNSPLHF.

The chain joins TRBV5-1 to TRBJ1-5; the D call from TCRdb, TRBD1, cannot be confirmed without DNA. This CDR3 is built from 15 residues. Germline V gene lookup returns CDR1 SGHRS and CDR2 YFSETQ. CDR3 residues: CASSLADGPGEPQHF.

V and J are TRBV29-1 and TRBJ2-3; absent DNA, TCRdb's TRBD2 call cannot be checked. The CDR3 runs to 16 residues. Germline assignment: CDR1 SQVTM and CDR2 ANQGSEA. Here the CDR3 reads CSVVGLAGAKSDTQYF.

The V call is TRBV7-2, the J call TRBJ1-2; the TRBD1 assignment by TCRdb is unverifiable without DNA. The length of the CDR3 is 14 residues. Germline CDR1 reads SGHTA; CDR2 reads FQGNSA. CDR3 in amino acids: CASSLRQGHYGYTF.

The chain recombines TRBV7-2 with TRBJ1-1; as DNA is missing, the TRBD1 call by TCRdb cannot be tested. This CDR3 spans 15 amino acids. The germline gives CDR1 SGHTA, CDR2 FQGNSA. The CDR3 loop reads CASSRTGTSDTEAFF.

The J gene is TRBJ1-1, the V gene TRBV4-1; TCRdb gives TRBD1 as the D gene, but with no DNA this cannot be confirmed. From germline, CDR1 is MGHRA and CDR2 YSYEKL. The CDR3 is 14 amino acids. The CDR3 loop reads CASSRTGVDTEAFF.

The chain is built from TRBV6-5 and TRBJ1-1; TCRdb's assignment of TRBD1 cannot be checked, as there is no DNA. This CDR3 region has 15 residues. The germline V gene has CDR1 MNHEY and CDR2 SVGAGI. CDR3 amino acids: CASSYSRGQGTEAFF.

The V call is TRBV3-1, the J call TRBJ2-5; without DNA, the TCRdb call of TRBD1 cannot be checked. Looked up from germline, CDR1 is LGHDT and CDR2 is YNNKEL (reference sequence). The CDR3 covers 15 residues. The chain's CDR3 is CASSQGPLVQETQYF.

The J gene is TRBJ2-5, the V gene TRBV6-2 or TRBV6-3; TCRdb indicates TRBD1, and absent DNA this call remains unverified. The CDR3 runs to 14 residues. Germline lookup yields CDR1 MNHEY and CDR2 SVGEGT. The CDR3 is CASRTDRGGETQYF.

The chain recombines TRBV20-1 with TRBJ2-7; the TRBD2 assignment by TCRdb is unverifiable without DNA. The CDR3 spans 17 residues. From germline, CDR1 is DFQATT and CDR2 SNEGSKA (reference sequence). The CDR3 here is CSARDKSQGPRGYEQYF.

V usage is TRBV20-1 and J usage is TRBJ1-1; checking the TCRdb D call of TRBD1 is not possible without DNA. The germline gives CDR1 DFQATT, CDR2 SNEGSKA (reference sequence). The CDR3 is made up of 15 amino acids. CDR3 amino acids: CSSRKGAGVSGEAFF.

The J gene is TRBJ1-1, the V gene TRBV15. Germline values: CDR1 LNHNV, CDR2 YYDKDF (reference sequence). CDR3 length equals 14 residues. The CDR3 sequence: CATSRDPSMTEAFF.

The gene calls are TRBV5-1 and TRBJ1-1; without DNA, the TCRdb call of TRBD1 cannot be checked. The CDR3 covers 15 residues. Germline V CDR1 and CDR2: SGHRS, YFSETQ. The CDR3 is CASSLDGHPRSEAFF.

The V gene is TRBV5-1, the J gene TRBJ2-2; TCRdb's D call, TRBD1, is unchecked because there is no DNA. The CDR3 contains 15 residues. Germline V gene data show CDR1 as SGHRS and CDR2 as YFSETQ. This chain's CDR3 is CASSVDRGLSGELFF. Full variable domain (remainder filled in from reference TRBV5-1 and TRBJ2-2): KAGVTQTPRYLIKTRGQQVTLSCSPISGHRSVSWYQQTPGQGLQFLFEYFSETQRNKGNFPGRFSGRQFSNSRSEMNVSTLELGDSALYLCASSVDRGLSGELFFGEGSRLTVL.

The chain has TRBV6-5 and TRBJ1-2. Germline CDR1 and CDR2: MNHEY and SVGAGI. There are 12 residues in the CDR3. The CDR3 region is CASSSVDGGYTF.

The rearrangement joins TRBV27 to TRBJ2-7; without DNA, the TCRdb call of TRBD1 cannot be checked. Germline CDR1 MNHEY, CDR2 SMNVEV (reference sequence). The CDR3 runs to 15 residues. CDR3 sequence: CASSNEQGARSGQYF.

The chain couples TRBV5-1 to TRBJ2-3; the TCRdb D gene call, TRBD2, has no DNA to confirm it. CDR3 length: 15 amino acids. The germline gives CDR1 SGHRS, CDR2 YFSETQ. CDR3 sequence: CASSLREARTDTQYF.

The rearrangement joins TRBV24-1 to TRBJ2-4; the TCRdb D gene call, TRBD2, has no DNA to confirm it. Germline V gene sequence: CDR1 KGHDR, CDR2 SFDVKD. This CDR3 spans 15 amino acids. CDR3 sequence reads: CATSDGRGSKNIQYF.

The V call is TRBV5-1, the J call TRBJ1-5. This CDR3 is 14 amino acids long. CDR1 is SGHRS, CDR2 YFSETQ, per germline. CDR3 region: CASSLEQSNQPQHF. Looking up the rest from reference TRBV5-1 and TRBJ1-5 gives the full variable domain: KAGVTQTPRYLIKTRGQQVTLSCSPISGHRSVSWYQQTPGQGLQFLFEYFSETQRNKGNFPGRFSGRQFSNSRSEMNVSTLELGDSALYLCASSLEQSNQPQHFGDGTRLSIL.

The V call is TRBV7-9, the J call TRBJ2-7; TCRdb's assignment of TRBD1 cannot be checked, as there is no DNA. The CDR3 length is 15 residues. Germline CDR1 SEHNR, CDR2 FQNEAQ (reference sequence). Here the CDR3 reads CASSLQGTGGGEQYF. Complete variable domain (other parts from reference TRBV7-9 and TRBJ2-7): DTGVSQNPRHKITKRGQNVTFRCDPISEHNRLYWYRQTLGQGPEFLTYFQNEAQLEKSRLLSDRFSAERPKGSFSTLEIQRTEQGDSAMYLCASSLQGTGGGEQYFGPGTRLTVT.

This sequence joins TRBV9 and TRBJ2-5; the TRBD2 assignment by TCRdb is unverifiable without DNA. This CDR3 has 15 residues. The germline gives CDR1 SGDLS, CDR2 YYNGEE. This CDR3 reads CASSVLAGGEETQYF.

The rearrangement links TRBV2 to TRBJ1-1; the D gene TCRdb calls, TRBD1, cannot be checked with no DNA. The CDR3 runs to 13 residues. Germline loops: CDR1 SNHLY, CDR2 FYNNEI. The CDR3 sequence is CASSTQGDGEAFF.

This chain links TRBV2 with TRBJ1-1. The germline CDR1 and CDR2 sequences are SNHLY and FYNNEI. The CDR3 extends over 11 amino acids. The CDR3 spells CASSLFTEAFF.

CDR3 region: CASSLNGGWRETQYF. The J gene is TRBJ2-5, the V gene TRBV7-2; TCRdb proposes TRBD1, but this gene call is untestable without DNA. The V gene's germline CDR1 is SGHTA and CDR2 FQGNSA. This CDR3 is 15 amino acids long. Together with reference TRBV7-2 and TRBJ2-5, the CDR3 gives the full variable domain: GAGVSQSPSNKVTEKGKDVELRCDPISGHTALYWYRQSLGQGLEFLIYFQGNSAPDKSGLPSDRFSAERTGGSVSTLTIQRTQQEDSAVYLCASSLNGGWRETQYFGPGTRLLVL.

The chain has TRBV20-1 and TRBJ1-1; the D gene TCRdb calls, TRBD1, cannot be checked with no DNA. The germline gives CDR1 DFQATT, CDR2 SNEGSKA (reference sequence). The CDR3 runs to 13 residues. CDR3 sequence: CSAPRDRATEAFF.